Here is one TCR beta chain with its context. The source of the sample is a study of blood T cell repertoires in COVID-19. Germline values: CDR1 MDHEN, CDR2 SYDVKM. Losses at the gene ends were 4 bases for V and 0 bases for J; bases not matched to a gene: 2. CDR3 length: 15 residues. Method: immunoSEQ multiplex PCR; TCRdb's copy keeps in-frame clones and lacks some. The sample records some 200,000 clones, 87% being singletons. Sample: peripheral blood. The rearrangement links TRBV28 to TRBJ1-5, with 8 bases aligning to TRBD1. The receptor's source is a woman between 18 and 29 years old who had recovered from COVID-19. CDR3 sequence (DNA): TGTGCCAGCAGTTCAGGGGGCGGTAGCAATCAGCCCCAGCATTTT. This codes for CASSSGGGSNQPQHF.